This is a list of T cell receptor beta chains from one sample in a study of siplizumab effects on memory and regulatory T cells. The data were produced by immunoSEQ multiplex PCR, yet TCRdb's version contains in-frame clones alone and is incomplete. The profile shows fewer than 85,000 clones, around 90% of them singletons. Material: Tregs sorted from blood. These receptors were taken from a human donor in good health. Each CDR3 is given with its conserved first and last residue. D genes are given only for firm matches. Size values are once, few and many counts, or a class for expanded clones, and some rows have none.

v_call: TRBV28; clone_size: few; d_call: -; j_call: TRBJ2-1; cdr3_aa: CASSLRTFYNEQFF; cdr3_nt: TGTGCCAGCAGTTTACGGACATTCTACAATGAGCAGTTCTTC
v_call: TRBV19; clone_size: many; d_call: -; j_call: TRBJ1-2; cdr3_aa: CASSISPVIANYGYTF; cdr3_nt: TGTGCCAGTAGTATCTCTCCGGTAATAGCTAACTATGGCTACACCTTC
v_call: TRBV5-3; clone_size: -; d_call: -; j_call: TRBJ2-1; cdr3_aa: CARSRPGGPQLNEQFF; cdr3_nt: TGTGCCAGAAGCCGGCCCGGGGGCCCCCAGTTGAATGAGCAGTTCTTC
v_call: TRBV20-1; clone_size: -; d_call: -; j_call: TRBJ2-3; cdr3_aa: CSASTDTQYF; cdr3_nt: TGCAGTGCAAGCACAGATACGCAGTATTTT
v_call: TRBV7-9; clone_size: -; d_call: -; j_call: TRBJ2-7; cdr3_aa: CASERASYEQYF; cdr3_nt: TGTGCCAGCGAGAGGGCTTCCTACGAGCAGTACTTC
v_call: TRBV19; clone_size: -; d_call: -; j_call: TRBJ2-3; cdr3_aa: CASSIDNLLDTDTQYF; cdr3_nt: TGTGCCAGTAGTATAGACAACCTTTTAGACACAGATACGCAGTATTTT
v_call: TRBV18; clone_size: -; d_call: -; j_call: TRBJ2-6; cdr3_aa: CASSRWGSGANVLTF; cdr3_nt: TGTGCCAGCTCCCGTTGGGGCTCTGGGGCCAACGTCCTGACTTTC
v_call: TRBV7-9; clone_size: -; d_call: TRBD1; j_call: TRBJ1-2; cdr3_aa: CASSPGQGNYGYTF; cdr3_nt: TGTGCCAGCAGCCCCGGACAGGGAAACTATGGCTACACCTTC
v_call: TRBV7-9; clone_size: few; d_call: -; j_call: TRBJ1-1; cdr3_aa: CASSYRVDTEAFF; cdr3_nt: TGTGCCAGCAGCTACAGGGTCGACACTGAAGCTTTCTTT
v_call: TRBV10-1; clone_size: few; d_call: -; j_call: TRBJ1-2; cdr3_aa: CASSESGREGGYTF; cdr3_nt: TGCGCCAGCAGTGAGTCGGGCAGGGAGGGAGGCTACACCTTC
v_call: TRBV28; clone_size: -; d_call: -; j_call: TRBJ1-1; cdr3_aa: CASSLLEGSAFF; cdr3_nt: TGTGCCAGCAGTTTACTTGAAGGTTCGGCTTTCTTT
v_call: TRBV19; clone_size: -; d_call: -; j_call: TRBJ2-3; cdr3_aa: CASSIERGPPSDTQYF; cdr3_nt: TGTGCCAGTAGTATCGAGCGCGGCCCTCCGTCAGATACGCAGTATTTT
v_call: TRBV2; clone_size: -; d_call: -; j_call: TRBJ1-1; cdr3_aa: CASNVVENTEAFF; cdr3_nt: TGTGCCAGCAATGTCGTGGAGAACACTGAAGCTTTCTTT
v_call: TRBV29-1; clone_size: -; d_call: -; j_call: TRBJ2-3; cdr3_aa: CSVERGGPADTQYF; cdr3_nt: TGCAGCGTTGAAAGAGGGGGTCCCGCAGATACGCAGTATTTT
v_call: TRBV9; clone_size: -; d_call: -; j_call: TRBJ1-1; cdr3_aa: CASSVVWGNTEAFF; cdr3_nt: TGTGCCAGCAGCGTAGTTTGGGGGAACACTGAAGCTTTCTTT
v_call: TRBV5-4; clone_size: -; d_call: TRBD2; j_call: TRBJ2-5; cdr3_aa: CASSFRGEETQYF; cdr3_nt: TGTGCCAGCAGCTTCCGGGGGGAGGAGACCCAGTACTTC
v_call: TRBV6-1; clone_size: -; d_call: -; j_call: TRBJ2-3; cdr3_aa: CASSEERGGVRDTQYF; cdr3_nt: TGTGCCAGCAGTGAAGAGAGGGGCGGGGTCCGGGATACGCAGTATTTT
v_call: TRBV28; clone_size: -; d_call: -; j_call: TRBJ1-4; cdr3_aa: CASSRPGGGEKLFF; cdr3_nt: TGTGCCAGCAGCCGTCCCGGGGGGGGAGAAAAACTGTTTTTT
v_call: TRBV5-4; clone_size: -; d_call: TRBD1; j_call: TRBJ2-7; cdr3_aa: CASSPRLSGTGDDEQYF; cdr3_nt: TGTGCCAGCAGCCCCCGCCTTTCCGGGACAGGGGACGACGAGCAGTACTTC
v_call: TRBV11-1; clone_size: -; d_call: -; j_call: TRBJ1-1; cdr3_aa: CASSPPGQGNTEAFF; cdr3_nt: TGTGCCAGCAGCCCGCCTGGTCAGGGAAACACTGAAGCTTTCTTT
v_call: TRBV5-1; clone_size: -; d_call: TRBD2; j_call: TRBJ2-3; cdr3_aa: CASSRWTSGGTDTQYF; cdr3_nt: TGCGCCAGCAGCAGGTGGACTAGCGGGGGGACAGATACGCAGTATTTT
v_call: TRBV9; clone_size: -; d_call: TRBD2; j_call: TRBJ2-7; cdr3_aa: CASSVGRGGYEQYF; cdr3_nt: TGTGCCAGCAGCGTAGGGCGGGGAGGGTACGAGCAGTACTTC
v_call: TRBV6-5; clone_size: -; d_call: -; j_call: TRBJ2-7; cdr3_aa: CASSYSFANEQYF; cdr3_nt: TGTGCCAGCAGTTACTCGTTCGCCAACGAGCAGTACTTC
v_call: TRBV5-1; clone_size: -; d_call: -; j_call: TRBJ2-7; cdr3_aa: CASSLNYEQYF; cdr3_nt: TGCGCCAGCAGCTTGAATTACGAGCAGTACTTC
v_call: TRBV7-9; clone_size: -; d_call: -; j_call: TRBJ1-1; cdr3_aa: CASRGLNTEAFF; cdr3_nt: TGTGCCAGCAGGGGGCTGAACACTGAAGCTTTCTTT
v_call: TRBV6-5; clone_size: -; d_call: -; j_call: TRBJ2-7; cdr3_aa: CASRGGPPQEYF; cdr3_nt: TGTGCCAGCAGGGGGGGACCCCCCCAAGAGTACTTC
v_call: TRBV6-5; clone_size: once; d_call: TRBD2; j_call: TRBJ2-5; cdr3_aa: CASIPLRGGPETQYF; cdr3_nt: TGTGCCAGCATCCCCCTCCGGGGGGGCCCAGAGACCCAGTACTTC
v_call: TRBV5-1; clone_size: once; d_call: -; j_call: TRBJ1-3; cdr3_aa: CASSVDSRGPSGNTIYF; cdr3_nt: TGCGCCAGCAGCGTGGATAGCCGGGGCCCATCTGGAAACACCATATATTTT
v_call: TRBV7-2; clone_size: -; d_call: -; j_call: TRBJ2-5; cdr3_aa: CASSRVPREETQYF; cdr3_nt: TGTGCCAGCAGTCGGGTGCCGCGAGAAGAGACCCAGTACTTC
v_call: TRBV6-1; clone_size: -; d_call: -; j_call: TRBJ1-6; cdr3_aa: CASRTGLGVGSPLHF; cdr3_nt: TGTGCCAGCAGGACAGGTCTTGGAGTTGGGTCACCCCTCCACTTT
v_call: TRBV4-1; clone_size: -; d_call: -; j_call: TRBJ2-5; cdr3_aa: CASSQDSWTVEETQYF; cdr3_nt: TGCGCCAGCAGCCAAGATTCTTGGACAGTCGAAGAGACCCAGTACTTC
v_call: TRBV19; clone_size: -; d_call: -; j_call: TRBJ1-2; cdr3_aa: CASSKGVRPYGYTF; cdr3_nt: TGTGCCAGTAGTAAGGGAGTACGCCCCTATGGCTACACCTTC
v_call: TRBV5-1; clone_size: few; d_call: -; j_call: TRBJ2-2; cdr3_aa: CASSLAGGSNTGELFF; cdr3_nt: TGCGCCAGCAGCTTGGCCGGAGGCTCGAACACCGGGGAGCTGTTTTTT
v_call: TRBV6-1; clone_size: -; d_call: -; j_call: TRBJ1-1; cdr3_aa: CASSWTWGTEAFF; cdr3_nt: TGTGCCAGCAGTTGGACATGGGGGACTGAAGCTTTCTTT
v_call: TRBV5-4; clone_size: few; d_call: TRBD1; j_call: TRBJ1-2; cdr3_aa: CASSSTGVYGYTF; cdr3_nt: TGTGCCAGCAGCTCGACAGGGGTCTATGGCTACACCTTC
v_call: TRBV6-1; clone_size: -; d_call: -; j_call: TRBJ2-5; cdr3_aa: CASGDLATQYF; cdr3_nt: TGTGCCAGCGGGGACCTGGCGACCCAGTACTTC
v_call: TRBV5-5; clone_size: once; d_call: -; j_call: TRBJ2-3; cdr3_aa: CASSSVRGFNTDTQYF; cdr3_nt: TGTGCCAGCAGCTCTGTAAGGGGGTTCAACACAGATACGCAGTATTTT
v_call: TRBV6-1; clone_size: -; d_call: -; j_call: TRBJ1-5; cdr3_aa: CASSDHFNGVQPQHF; cdr3_nt: TGTGCCAGCAGTGACCACTTTAACGGGGTTCAGCCCCAGCATTTT
v_call: TRBV7-8; clone_size: -; d_call: -; j_call: TRBJ1-2; cdr3_aa: CASSLASSRVGYTF; cdr3_nt: TGTGCCAGCAGCTTAGCGTCAAGCAGAGTTGGCTACACCTTC
v_call: TRBV7-3; clone_size: -; d_call: TRBD1; j_call: TRBJ2-7; cdr3_aa: CASSPGRGGFYEQYF; cdr3_nt: TGTGCCAGCAGCCCAGGCCGAGGGGGCTTCTACGAGCAGTACTTC
v_call: TRBV5-6; clone_size: few; d_call: TRBD1; j_call: TRBJ1-1; cdr3_aa: CASSPSLGTGFAAFF; cdr3_nt: TGTGCCAGCAGCCCGTCTCTCGGGACAGGGTTCGCGGCTTTCTTT
v_call: TRBV7-2; clone_size: -; d_call: TRBD1; j_call: TRBJ1-5; cdr3_aa: CASSHQFQGATQPQHF; cdr3_nt: TGTGCCAGCAGTCACCAATTCCAGGGGGCGACTCAGCCCCAGCATTTT
v_call: TRBV14; clone_size: -; d_call: -; j_call: TRBJ2-3; cdr3_aa: CASSFGRGSTDTQYF; cdr3_nt: TGTGCCAGCAGCTTCGGACGGGGAAGCACAGATACGCAGTATTTT
v_call: TRBV19; clone_size: -; d_call: -; j_call: TRBJ1-6; cdr3_aa: CASSILGVRGSPLHF; cdr3_nt: TGTGCCAGTAGTATTTTAGGGGTGCGGGGTTCACCCCTCCACTTT
v_call: TRBV15; clone_size: few; d_call: TRBD1; j_call: TRBJ1-5; cdr3_aa: CATSRAGGGQPQHF; cdr3_nt: TGTGCCACCAGCAGAGCAGGGGGGGGACAGCCCCAGCATTTT
v_call: TRBV2; clone_size: -; d_call: TRBD2; j_call: TRBJ2-3; cdr3_aa: CASSVFPGLAGGTDTQYF; cdr3_nt: TGTGCCAGCAGTGTCTTTCCGGGACTAGCGGGGGGGACAGATACGCAGTATTTT
v_call: TRBV6-6; clone_size: -; d_call: -; j_call: TRBJ1-2; cdr3_aa: CASSYSAGTYGYTF; cdr3_nt: TGTGCCAGCAGTTACTCGGCAGGAACCTATGGCTACACCTTC
v_call: TRBV28; clone_size: once; d_call: -; j_call: TRBJ2-1; cdr3_aa: CASSPLVERSSYNEQFF; cdr3_nt: TGTGCCAGCAGTCCCCTCGTGGAGCGGAGCTCCTACAATGAGCAGTTCTTC
v_call: TRBV28; clone_size: -; d_call: -; j_call: TRBJ1-5; cdr3_aa: CASSLGGTNNQPQHF; cdr3_nt: TGTGCCAGCAGTTTAGGGGGAACAAACAATCAGCCCCAGCATTTT
v_call: TRBV5-1; clone_size: -; d_call: -; j_call: TRBJ2-5; cdr3_aa: CASSGSLETQYF; cdr3_nt: TGCGCCAGCTCTGGGTCGCTAGAGACCCAGTACTTC
v_call: TRBV5-1; clone_size: -; d_call: TRBD1; j_call: TRBJ2-5; cdr3_aa: CASSLDRGGWETQYF; cdr3_nt: TGCGCCAGCAGCTTGGACAGGGGTGGGTGGGAGACCCAGTACTTC
v_call: TRBV29-1; clone_size: -; d_call: -; j_call: TRBJ2-4; cdr3_aa: CSVERGALAKNIQYF; cdr3_nt: TGCAGCGTTGAACGAGGGGCCCTAGCCAAAAACATTCAGTACTTC
v_call: TRBV7-6; clone_size: -; d_call: TRBD1; j_call: TRBJ1-4; cdr3_aa: CASSLGQGNEKLFF; cdr3_nt: TGTGCCAGCAGCTTGGGACAGGGGAATGAAAAACTGTTTTTT